The sequence of this TCR beta chain was determined in a study of blood T cell repertoires in COVID-19. Study details: There were acute and convalescent COVID-19 samples, and they came from the United States, Italy and Spain. Nucleic acid was either cDNA or gDNA, and it came from T cells, B-cell-depleted T cells, or PBMCs.

This clone was detected once. The V segment lost 5 bases and the J segment 2 bases; nucleotides outside the gene matches: 16. From germline, CDR1 is MDHEN and CDR2 SYDVKM. The CDR3 consists of 18 residues. Per the original methods: Nucleated cell number was recorded as an estimate derived from reference gene primer amplification. Assay used: immunoSEQ multiplex PCR; TCRdb lists only in-frame clones, some missing. D and trimming come from the DNA, and the V and J calls and clone size come from that table. This table has 300,000 or so clones, approximately 90% appearing once. Recruited during active infection, patients (from Seattle) were subsequently followed longitudinally.

The sample comprised peripheral blood. This sequence was found in a woman in her twenties or thirties with COVID-19, enrolled during active disease. V and J are TRBV28 and TRBJ1-2, with TRBD1 identical over 8 bases. CDR3 nucleotides: TGTGCCAGCAGTCCCTCAGGACTCGGACAGGGCCCAAACTATGGCTACACCTTC. It specifies CASSPSGLGQGPNYGYTF.